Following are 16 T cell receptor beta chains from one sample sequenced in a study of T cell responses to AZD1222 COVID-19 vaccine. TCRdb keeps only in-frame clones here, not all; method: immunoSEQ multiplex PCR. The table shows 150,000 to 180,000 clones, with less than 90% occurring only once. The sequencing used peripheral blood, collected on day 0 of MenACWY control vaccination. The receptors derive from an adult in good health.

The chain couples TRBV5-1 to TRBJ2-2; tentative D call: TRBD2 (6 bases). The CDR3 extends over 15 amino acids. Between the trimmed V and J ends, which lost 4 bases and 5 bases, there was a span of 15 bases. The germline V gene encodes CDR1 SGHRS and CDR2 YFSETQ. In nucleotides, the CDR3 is TGCGCCAGCAGCCTCGGCGGAGGGCAAACCGGGGAGCTGTTTTTT. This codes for CASSLGGGQTGELFF.

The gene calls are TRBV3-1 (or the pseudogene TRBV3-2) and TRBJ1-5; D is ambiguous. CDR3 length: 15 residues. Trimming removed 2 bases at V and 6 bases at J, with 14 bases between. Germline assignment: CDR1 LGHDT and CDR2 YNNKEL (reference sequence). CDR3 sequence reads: CASSQYRTLGQPQHF. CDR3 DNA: TGTGCCAGCAGCCAATATAGAACATTAGGTCAGCCCCAGCATTTT.

CDR3 in DNA: TGCGCCAGCAGCTTGGAACAGAAACGATCTGGAAACACCATATATTTT. Protein: CASSLEQKRSGNTIYF. This chain links TRBV5-1 with TRBJ1-3; the D is unclear. The V end was cut by 0 bases, the J end by 1 base, with 11 bases between. The CDR3 consists of 16 residues. Germline V lookup: CDR1 SGHRS, CDR2 YFSETQ.

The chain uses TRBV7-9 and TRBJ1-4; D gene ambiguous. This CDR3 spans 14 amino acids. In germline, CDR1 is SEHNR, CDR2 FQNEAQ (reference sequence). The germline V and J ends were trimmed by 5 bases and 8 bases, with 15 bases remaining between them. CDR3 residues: CASSRWTEEEKLFF. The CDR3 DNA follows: TGTGCCAGCAGCCGTTGGACTGAAGAGGAAAAACTGTTTTTT.

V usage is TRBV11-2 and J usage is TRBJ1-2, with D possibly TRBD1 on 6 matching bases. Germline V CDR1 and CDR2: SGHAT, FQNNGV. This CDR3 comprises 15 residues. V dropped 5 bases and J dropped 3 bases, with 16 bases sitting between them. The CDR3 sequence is CASSPRAGGDYGYTF. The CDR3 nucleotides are TGTGCCAGCAGCCCCCGTGCCGGGGGCGACTATGGCTACACCTTC.

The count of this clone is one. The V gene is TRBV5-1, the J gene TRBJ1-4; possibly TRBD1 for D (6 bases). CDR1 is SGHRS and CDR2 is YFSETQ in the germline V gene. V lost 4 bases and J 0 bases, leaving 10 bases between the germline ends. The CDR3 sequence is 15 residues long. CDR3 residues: CASSPGQPTNEKLFF. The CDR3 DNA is TGCGCCAGCAGCCCCGGACAGCCAACTAATGAAAAACTGTTTTTT. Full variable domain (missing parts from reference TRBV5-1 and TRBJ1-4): KAGVTQTPRYLIKTRGQQVTLSCSPISGHRSVSWYQQTPGQGLQFLFEYFSETQRNKGNFPGRFSGRQFSNSRSEMNVSTLELGDSALYLCASSPGQPTNEKLFFGSGTQLSVL.

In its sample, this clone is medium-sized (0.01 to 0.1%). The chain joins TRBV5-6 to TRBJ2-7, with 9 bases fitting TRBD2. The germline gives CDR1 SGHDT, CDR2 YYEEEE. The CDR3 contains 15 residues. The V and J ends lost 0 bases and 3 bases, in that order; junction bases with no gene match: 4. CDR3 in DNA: TGTGCCAGCAGCTTGGGGGGGACTAGCAACTACGAGCAGTACGTC. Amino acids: CASSLGGTSNYEQYV.

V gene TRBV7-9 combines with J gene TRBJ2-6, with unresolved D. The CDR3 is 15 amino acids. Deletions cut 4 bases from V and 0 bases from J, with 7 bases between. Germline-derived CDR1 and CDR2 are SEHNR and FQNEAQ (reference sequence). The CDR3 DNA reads TGTGCCAGCAGCTACTTGGGCTCTGGGGCCAACGTCCTGACTTTC. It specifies CASSYLGSGANVLTF.

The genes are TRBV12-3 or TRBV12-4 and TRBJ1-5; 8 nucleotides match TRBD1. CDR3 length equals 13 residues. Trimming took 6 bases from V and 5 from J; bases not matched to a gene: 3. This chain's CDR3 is CASSAGQDQPQHF. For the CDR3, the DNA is TGTGCCAGCAGCGCGGGACAGGATCAGCCCCAGCATTTT.

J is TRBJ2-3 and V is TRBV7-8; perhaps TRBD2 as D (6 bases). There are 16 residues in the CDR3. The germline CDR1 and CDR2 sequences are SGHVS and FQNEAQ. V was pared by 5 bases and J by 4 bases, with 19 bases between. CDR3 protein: CASSAGPPQSADTQYF. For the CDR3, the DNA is TGTGCCAGCAGCGCGGGACCGCCCCAAAGCGCAGATACGCAGTATTTT.

Here the CDR3 reads CASIRNPGFNTEAFF. The CDR3 DNA reads as TGTGCCAGCATCCGGAACCCGGGTTTCAACACTGAAGCTTTCTTT. The J gene is TRBJ1-1, the V gene TRBV6-5, with unresolved D. Trimming cost V 7 bases and J 2 bases, with 17 bases left between them. Per germline, CDR1 MNHEY and CDR2 SVGAGI. This CDR3 region has 15 residues.

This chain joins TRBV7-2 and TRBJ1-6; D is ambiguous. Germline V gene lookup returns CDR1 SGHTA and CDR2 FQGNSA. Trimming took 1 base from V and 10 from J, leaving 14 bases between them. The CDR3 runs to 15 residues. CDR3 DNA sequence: TGTGCCAGCAGCTTAGATCGGGGAAATTACTCACCCCTCCACTTT. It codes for CASSLDRGNYSPLHF.

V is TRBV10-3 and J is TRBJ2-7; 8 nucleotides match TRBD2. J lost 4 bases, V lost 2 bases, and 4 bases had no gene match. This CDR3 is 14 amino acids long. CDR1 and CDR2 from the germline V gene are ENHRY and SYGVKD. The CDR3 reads CAISELERGYEQYF. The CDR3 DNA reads TGTGCCATCAGTGAGCTGGAGCGGGGGTACGAGCAGTACTTC.

This chain's CDR3 is CASSQDMGARANEKLFF. CDR3 nucleotides: TGTGCCAGCAGCCAAGATATGGGGGCGCGGGCTAATGAAAAACTGTTTTTT. The chain combines TRBV3-1 (or the pseudogene TRBV3-2) with TRBJ1-4; tentative D call: TRBD1 (6 bases). The CDR3 sequence is 17 residues long. The ends were cut back, 0 bases at V and 3 bases at J, with 14 bases in the middle. Looked up from germline, CDR1 is LGHDT and CDR2 is YNNKEL (reference sequence).

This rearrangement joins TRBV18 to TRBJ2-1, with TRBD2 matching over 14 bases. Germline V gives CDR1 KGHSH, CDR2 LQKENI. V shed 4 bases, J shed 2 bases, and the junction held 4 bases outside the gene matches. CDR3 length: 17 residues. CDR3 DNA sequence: TGTGCCAGCTCACTCCGGACTAGCGGGGGGCCCTACAATGAGCAGTTCTTC. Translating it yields CASSLRTSGGPYNEQFF. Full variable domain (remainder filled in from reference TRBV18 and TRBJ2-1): NAGVMQNPRHLVRRRGQEARLRCSPMKGHSHVYWYRQLPEEGLKFMVYLQKENIIDESGMPKERFSAEFPKEGPSILRIQQVVRGDSAAYFCASSLRTSGGPYNEQFFGPGTRLTVL.

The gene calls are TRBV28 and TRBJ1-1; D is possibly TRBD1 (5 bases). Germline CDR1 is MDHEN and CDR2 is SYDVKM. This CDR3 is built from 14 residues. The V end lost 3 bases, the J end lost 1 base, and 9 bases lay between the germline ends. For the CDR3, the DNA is TGTGCCAGCAGTTTGGGCAGGGCGAACACTGAAGCTTTCTTT. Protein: CASSLGRANTEAFF.